Below are 5 T cell receptor beta chains sequenced from a single sample in a study of cytomegalovirus exposure and HLA in healthy donors. The PCR made use of 60 Vbeta and 13 Jbeta primers. Produced via immunoSEQ multiplex PCR; TCRdb's table is partial and in-frame only. The sample records 130,000 to 150,000 clones, about 80% being singletons. Input material: PBMCs. These receptors came from a male donor in good health and CMV-seronegative.

The chain carries TRBV9 and TRBJ1-3; TRBD1 is a possible D gene (5 bases). This CDR3 is 17 amino acids long. Trimming shortened V by 4 bases and J by 0 bases, and 17 bases separated the two germline ends. CDR1 is SGDLS and CDR2 is YYNGEE in the germline V gene. The CDR3 spells CASSLNPVDSSGNTIYF. The CDR3 DNA reads TGTGCCAGCAGCCTCAACCCAGTCGACAGCTCTGGAAACACCATATATTTT.

This chain connects TRBV25-1 to TRBJ2-2; D is possibly TRBD1 (6 bases). This CDR3 has 17 amino acids. Germline V lookup: CDR1 MGHDK, CDR2 SYGVNS. The ends were cut back, 1 base at V and 3 bases at J, with 15 bases in the middle. CDR3 coding DNA: TGTGCCAGCAGTGAATGGAAACCCTCAGGGGACACCGGGGAGCTGTTTTTT. Its translation: CASSEWKPSGDTGELFF. Combining the CDR3 with reference TRBV25-1 and TRBJ2-2 gives the whole variable domain EADIYQTPRYLVIGTGKKITLECSQTMGHDKMYWYQQDPGMELHLIHYSYGVNSTEKGDLSSESTVSRIRTEHFPLTLESARPSHTSQYLCASSEWKPSGDTGELFFGEGSRLTVL.

This sequence joins TRBV13 and TRBJ1-1; D remains ambiguous. Trimming shortened V by 0 bases and J by 4 bases, and 12 bases separated the two germline ends. Germline V gene sequence: CDR1 PRHDT, CDR2 FYEKMQ (reference sequence). This CDR3 spans 15 amino acids. CDR3 sequence reads: CASSLGLLSSTEAFF. CDR3 bases: TGTGCCAGCAGCTTAGGCCTCTTATCCAGCACTGAAGCTTTCTTT.

V gene TRBV19 combines with J gene TRBJ1-5; D gene ambiguous. V gave up 5 bases and J gave up 5 bases, with 10 bases separating them. This CDR3 region has 13 residues. CDR1 is LNHDA and CDR2 is SQIVND in the germline V gene (reference sequence). In DNA form, the CDR3 reads TGTGCCAGTAGTTTAGGTCGGGATCAGCCCCAGCATTTT. Translation gives CASSLGRDQPQHF.

The V and J genes are TRBV4-2 and TRBJ1-1; tentatively, D is TRBD1 (6 bases). Germline V gene lookup returns CDR1 LGHNA and CDR2 YNFKEQ. This CDR3 region has 14 residues. V lost 4 bases and J lost 0, with 9 bases in between. The CDR3 DNA sequence: TGTGCCAGCAGCCCCAGGGGTTTGAACACTGAAGCTTTCTTT. Translation: CASSPRGLNTEAFF.